One sample yielded the 32 T cell receptor beta chains listed below, sequenced in a study of shared clonotypes between healthy human individuals. The table came from immunoSEQ multiplex PCR; TCRdb's copy has only in-frame clones and leaves some out. The profile shows around 620,000 clones, roughly 95% of them singletons. Only CD45RO-negative cells positively selected for CCR7 counted as naive CD8 cells, so terminally differentiated effector memory CD45RA+ cells were excluded. Sequencing used naive CD8+ T cells sorted from blood. These receptors originate from a woman younger than 45 in good health.

This sequence joins TRBV28 and TRBJ2-1; 7 bases align to TRBD2. In germline, CDR1 is MDHEN, CDR2 SYDVKM. Losses at the gene ends were 3 bases for V and 9 bases for J; bases not matched to a gene: 14. The length of the CDR3 is 16 residues. CDR3 DNA sequence: TGTGCCAGCAGTTTGCCTCCTAGCGGCCTCATTAGTGAGCAGTTCTTC. Translated: CASSLPPSGLISEQFF.

The V gene is TRBV27, the J gene TRBJ2-7, with D possibly being TRBD1 or TRBD2 (5 bases each). The germline CDR1 and CDR2 sequences are MNHEY and SMNVEV (reference sequence). Trimming pared 7 bases from V and 2 bases from J, leaving 18 bases between. This CDR3 region has 15 residues. The CDR3 protein is CASKIAPGRTYEQYF. CDR3 sequence (DNA): TGTGCCAGCAAAATCGCCCCGGGGCGGACCTACGAGCAGTACTTC.

CDR3 amino acids: CASSQVSGQLYEQYF. In DNA, the CDR3 is TGCGCCAGCAGCCAAGTATCCGGACAGCTCTACGAGCAGTACTTC. V and J are TRBV4-1 and TRBJ2-7; TRBD1 might be the D (6 bases). Germline CDR1 and CDR2: MGHRA and YSYEKL. Trimming left V 1 base short and J 3 bases short, with 13 bases between. The CDR3 is 15 amino acids.

The chain has TRBV11-3 and TRBJ2-2; D gene ambiguous. The germline V and J ends were trimmed by 5 bases and 1 base, with 8 bases remaining between them. Germline-derived CDR1 and CDR2 are SGHNT and YENEEA. The CDR3 consists of 14 residues. The DNA of the CDR3 is TGTGCCAGCAGCCCCCCACTGAACACCGGGGAGCTGTTTTTT. Translating gives CASSPPLNTGELFF. Using reference TRBV11-3 and TRBJ2-2 for the parts outside the CDR3, the full variable domain is EAGVVQSPRYKIIEKKQPVAFWCNPISGHNTLYWYLQNLGQGPELLIRYENEEAVDDSQLPKDRFSAERLKGVDSTLKIQPAELGDSAVYLCASSPPLNTGELFFGEGSRLTVL.

V is TRBV7-3 and J is TRBJ2-1; weak D call: TRBD2 (6 bases). Trimming left V 2 bases short and J 5 bases short, with 10 bases between. The germline gives CDR1 SGHTA, CDR2 FQGTGA. The CDR3 covers 14 residues. The CDR3 coding sequence is TGTGCCAGCAGCTTATTGGGAGGCGACAATGAGCAGTTCTTC. Amino acids: CASSLLGGDNEQFF.

The rearrangement uses TRBV19 and TRBJ2-7; possible D gene TRBD1, 6 bases. This CDR3 comprises 13 residues. V lost 9 bases, J lost 0 bases, and 12 bases lay in between. Germline V gene lookup returns CDR1 LNHDA and CDR2 SQIVND (reference sequence). CDR3 sequence: CASGDTASYEQYF. The CDR3 coding sequence is TGTGCCAGCGGGGACACCGCCTCCTACGAGCAGTACTTC. Together with reference TRBV19 and TRBJ2-7, the CDR3 gives the full variable domain: DGGITQSPKYLFRKEGQNVTLSCEQNLNHDAMYWYRQDPGQGLRLIYYSQIVNDFQKGDIAEGYSVSREKKESFPLTVTSAQKNPTAFYLCASGDTASYEQYFGPGTRLTVT.

The chain joins TRBV27 to TRBJ2-7; D remains unclear. This CDR3 has 15 residues. Trimming left V 4 bases short and J 7 bases short, with 20 bases between. Per the germline V gene, CDR1 is MNHEY and CDR2 is SMNVEV (reference sequence). The CDR3 nucleotides read TGTGCCAGCAGTTCCACCGGGCCTTCACCTGGGGAGCAGTACTTC. Amino acid sequence: CASSSTGPSPGEQYF.

The chain couples TRBV6-5 to TRBJ2-1; 9 nucleotides agree with TRBD2. The V gene end was trimmed by 4 bases and the J gene end by 9 bases; junction bases not matched to a gene: 10. The length of the CDR3 is 15 residues. Germline V gives CDR1 MNHEY, CDR2 SVGAGI. The CDR3: CASSFQAGGPIEQFF. The CDR3 region has the DNA TGTGCCAGCAGTTTTCAGGCGGGAGGGCCGATTGAGCAGTTCTTC.

The CDR3 loop is CATSSMGGNTIYF. As DNA, the CDR3 is TGTGCCACCAGCAGCATGGGCGGAAACACCATATATTTT. J is TRBJ1-3 and V is TRBV15; unclear D gene. The CDR3 contains 13 residues. Trimming removed 3 bases at V and 4 bases at J, with 7 bases between. The V gene's germline CDR1 is LNHNV and CDR2 YYDKDF (reference sequence).

This chain uses TRBV19 with TRBJ2-2; tentative D call: TRBD2 (6 bases). From germline, CDR1 is LNHDA and CDR2 SQIVND (reference sequence). V lost 3 bases and J lost 11, with 13 bases in between. This CDR3 spans 13 amino acids. CDR3 protein: CASSILGLVELFF. The CDR3 DNA sequence: TGTGCCAGTAGTATCTTGGGACTGGTAGAGCTGTTTTTT.

Points on this clone: The same CDR3 can be traced to other DNA sequences in this sample. J is TRBJ2-7 and V is TRBV14, with D maybe TRBD1 (6 bases). V was pared by 0 bases and J by 0 bases, with 15 bases between. Per the germline V gene, CDR1 is SGHDN and CDR2 is FVKESK. The CDR3 sequence is 17 residues long. CDR3 nucleotide sequence: TGTGCCAGCAGCCAAGATTCCACAGGGAGAAACTCCTACGAGCAGTACTTC. It specifies CASSQDSTGRNSYEQYF.

The chain joins TRBV27 to TRBJ1-2, with D hard to call. Trimming took off 2 bases at V and 4 bases at J, with 14 bases between the two ends. This CDR3 region has 15 residues. CDR1 and CDR2 from the germline V gene are MNHEY and SMNVEV (reference sequence). The CDR3 DNA reads TGTGCCAGCAGTTTAGGGAGCCCGCCGTTCTATGGCTACACCTTC. Residues: CASSLGSPPFYGYTF.

The chain recombines TRBV28 with TRBJ1-5, with D uncertain. Per the germline V gene, CDR1 is MDHEN and CDR2 is SYDVKM. Deletions cut 2 bases from V and 1 base from J, with 12 bases between. This CDR3 spans 16 amino acids. The CDR3 loop reads CASSLNTALSNQPQHF. In DNA form, the CDR3 reads TGTGCCAGCAGTTTAAATACAGCCCTCAGCAATCAGCCCCAGCATTTT. Variable domain in full (rest from reference TRBV28 and TRBJ1-5): DVKVTQSSRYLVKRTGEKVFLECVQDMDHENMFWYRQDPGLGLRLIYFSYDVKMKEKGDIPEGYSVSREKKERFSLILESASTNQTSMYLCASSLNTALSNQPQHFGDGTRLSIL.

The V gene is TRBV7-9, the J gene TRBJ2-1; D not resolved. This CDR3 contains 14 residues. Trimming left V 3 bases short and J 7 bases short, with 13 bases between. In germline, CDR1 is SEHNR, CDR2 FQNEAQ (reference sequence). Here the CDR3 reads CASSFQRHTNEQFF. The CDR3 nucleotides are TGTGCCAGCAGCTTCCAGCGTCACACAAATGAGCAGTTCTTC.

This clone was observed a few times. This specimen includes other DNA sequences encoding the same CDR3. This chain links TRBV27 with TRBJ2-7; 8 bases fit TRBD1. V shed 4 bases and J 2 bases; nucleotides not matched to a gene: 4. CDR3 length: 14 residues. Germline CDR1 is MNHEY and CDR2 is SMNVEV (reference sequence). The CDR3 region has the DNA TGTGCCAGCAGTTCTCGGACAGGGACCTACGAGCAGTACTTC. It encodes CASSSRTGTYEQYF.

This clone was picked up a small number of times. Other nucleotide sequences from this sample produce the same CDR3. The genes are TRBV19 and TRBJ2-7, with TRBD1 matching 11 bases. Germline V lookup: CDR1 LNHDA, CDR2 SQIVND (reference sequence). The J segment lost 4 bases and the V segment lost 6 bases, leaving 5 bases of the junction unmatched. The CDR3 covers 14 residues. The CDR3 nucleotides are TGTGCCAGTAGCCCCGGGACAGGGGGGTACGAGCAGTACTTC. This translates into CASSPGTGGYEQYF. Using reference TRBV19 and TRBJ2-7 for the parts outside the CDR3, the full variable domain is DGGITQSPKYLFRKEGQNVTLSCEQNLNHDAMYWYRQDPGQGLRLIYYSQIVNDFQKGDIAEGYSVSREKKESFPLTVTSAQKNPTAFYLCASSPGTGGYEQYFGPGTRLTVT.

J is TRBJ1-2 and V is TRBV25-1; the D gene is possibly TRBD1 (5 bases). V was clipped by 3 bases and J by 5 bases, with 13 bases between them. Germline CDR1 is MGHDK and CDR2 is SYGVNS. The CDR3 has 14 residues. CDR3 coding DNA: TGTGCCAGCAGTGATTTGGCAGGGTGGTATGGCTACACCTTC. It translates to CASSDLAGWYGYTF.

The V gene is TRBV7-8, the J gene TRBJ2-5; D not certain. Per germline, CDR1 SGHVS and CDR2 FQNEAQ. The CDR3 totals 16 residues. V dropped 6 bases and J dropped 4 bases, with 21 bases sitting between them. The CDR3: CASRQGRAAKLETQYF. CDR3 DNA sequence: TGTGCCAGCAGACAAGGCCGGGCAGCAAAATTAGAGACCCAGTACTTC.

V usage is TRBV13 and J usage is TRBJ1-5; perhaps TRBD1 as D (5 bases). Germline V gene lookup returns CDR1 PRHDT and CDR2 FYEKMQ (reference sequence). Between the trimmed V and J ends, which lost 2 bases and 7 bases, there was a span of 12 bases. This CDR3 is built from 14 residues. CDR3 region: CASSLSGAGQPQHF. CDR3 sequence (DNA): TGTGCCAGCAGCTTATCCGGGGCAGGCCAGCCCCAGCATTTT.

The chain couples TRBV5-6 to TRBJ2-3; a possible D gene is TRBD1 (5 bases). The CDR3 is 16 residues long. The germline V and J ends were trimmed by 5 bases and 1 base, with 17 bases remaining between them. Germline CDR1 is SGHDT and CDR2 is YYEEEE. Here the CDR3 DNA reads TGTGCCAGCAGTCGGATCAGGGTTTTAGGCACAGATACGCAGTATTTT. Protein: CASSRIRVLGTDTQYF. Full variable domain (outside the CDR3, taken from reference TRBV5-6 and TRBJ2-3): DAGVTQSPTHLIKTRGQQVTLRCSPKSGHDTVSWYQQALGQGPQFIFQYYEEEERQRGNFPDRFSGHQFPNYSSELNVNALLLGDSALYLCASSRIRVLGTDTQYFGPGTRLTVL.

This chain links TRBV30 with TRBJ2-7; no definite D call. V was clipped by 2 bases and J by 1 base, with 6 bases between them. CDR3 length: 12 amino acids. Germline V gene lookup returns CDR1 GTSNPN and CDR2 SVGIG (reference sequence). The CDR3 bases are TGTGCCTGGAGTATAATATCCTACGAGCAGTACTTC. Encoded protein: CAWSIISYEQYF.

The chain links TRBV13 to TRBJ1-1; D not certain. V was clipped by 0 bases and J by 8 bases, with 7 bases between them. The CDR3 runs to 12 residues. The V gene's germline CDR1 is PRHDT and CDR2 FYEKMQ (reference sequence). The CDR3 loop reads CASSLGAGEAFF. Here the CDR3 DNA reads TGTGCCAGCAGCTTAGGCGCGGGAGAAGCTTTCTTT. Based on the CDR3 plus reference TRBV13 and TRBJ1-1, the full variable domain is AAGVIQSPRHLIKEKRETATLKCYPIPRHDTVYWYQQGPGQDPQFLISFYEKMQSDKGSIPDRFSAQQFSDYHSELNMSSLELGDSALYFCASSLGAGEAFFGQGTRLTVV.

This sequence joins TRBV27 and TRBJ2-3; tentative D call: TRBD1 (6 bases). V lost 2 bases to trimming and J lost 6 bases, with 12 bases between them. From germline, CDR1 is MNHEY and CDR2 SMNVEV (reference sequence). This CDR3 is built from 14 residues. The CDR3, as DNA: TGTGCCAGCAGTTTAAAACCAACAGGGGATACGCAGTATTTT. Protein sequence: CASSLKPTGDTQYF.

V gene TRBV7-9 combines with J gene TRBJ2-3; 14 bases agree with TRBD2. The CDR3 covers 17 residues. J was trimmed by 5 bases and V by 3 bases; bases with no gene match: 7. CDR1 SEHNR and CDR2 FQNEAQ come from the germline V gene (reference sequence). The DNA of the CDR3 is TGTGCCAGCAGCTTGGGTGGGACTAGCGGGAGAGGAGATACGCAGTATTTT. Amino acids: CASSLGGTSGRGDTQYF.

In nucleotides, the CDR3 is TGTGCCACCAGCAGAGAAGGGGGCGGGGAGCTGTTTTTT. Protein sequence: CATSREGGGELFF. The chain uses TRBV15 and TRBJ2-2, with D tentatively TRBD1 (6 bases). The CDR3 is made up of 13 amino acids. Trimming removed 0 bases from V and 7 bases from J, with 6 bases in between. The germline V gene encodes CDR1 LNHNV and CDR2 YYDKDF (reference sequence).

The chain carries TRBV7-9 and TRBJ2-5; 8 positions match TRBD1. The CDR3 contains 14 residues. CDR1 SEHNR and CDR2 FQNEAQ come from the germline V gene (reference sequence). Trimming took 10 bases from V and 5 from J; bases not matched to a gene: 12. This chain's CDR3 is CATFEAGGVETQYF. The CDR3 region has the DNA TGTGCCACCTTTGAGGCAGGGGGCGTGGAGACCCAGTACTTC.

The chain links TRBV5-1 to TRBJ1-3; D remains unclear. With 0 bases removed from V and 0 bases from J, the gap between germline ends came to 7 bases. Germline V gene lookup returns CDR1 SGHRS and CDR2 YFSETQ. The CDR3 covers 15 residues. The CDR3, as DNA: TGCGCCAGCAGCTTGGGGGCAGTCTCTGGAAACACCATATATTTT. Protein product: CASSLGAVSGNTIYF.

The sample holds one count of this clone. The chain couples TRBV13 to TRBJ2-3, with D possibly TRBD2 on 6 matching bases. Looked up from germline, CDR1 is PRHDT and CDR2 is FYEKMQ (reference sequence). V lost 5 bases, J lost 2 bases, and 11 bases lay in between. The CDR3 spans 14 residues. CDR3 DNA sequence: TGTGCCAGCAGCCCGGGACTCAACACAGATACGCAGTATTTT. As protein: CASSPGLNTDTQYF.

The chain carries TRBV5-6 and TRBJ1-4; D unclear. Germline-derived CDR1 and CDR2 are SGHDT and YYEEEE. This CDR3 is 13 amino acids long. Trimming removed 3 bases at V and 0 bases at J, with 3 bases between. The CDR3 sequence is CASSYATNEKLFF. For the CDR3, the DNA is TGTGCCAGCAGCTATGCAACTAATGAAAAACTGTTTTTT.

The V and J genes are TRBV2 and TRBJ2-1; no definite D call. The CDR3 is 15 amino acids. Germline CDR1 SNHLY, CDR2 FYNNEI. The germline V and J ends were trimmed by 2 bases and 7 bases, with 15 bases remaining between them. Written as DNA, the CDR3 is TGTGCCAGCAGTGAATCCGAGTCGGCGCGAAATGAGCAGTTCTTC. It codes for CASSESESARNEQFF. The entire variable domain, with the rest obtained from reference TRBV2 and TRBJ2-1, is as follows: EPEVTQTPSHQVTQMGQEVILRCVPISNHLYFYWYRQILGQKVEFLVSFYNNEISEKSEIFDDQFSVERPDGSNFTLKIRSTKLEDSAMYFCASSESESARNEQFFGPGTRLTVL.

This chain joins TRBV18 and TRBJ2-7; D could derive from TRBD1 or TRBD2 (5 bases each). Trimming pared 5 bases from V and 3 bases from J, leaving 23 bases between. Germline V lookup: CDR1 KGHSH, CDR2 LQKENI. The CDR3 is 17 amino acids. The CDR3 reads CASSSTVPGRTYYEQYF. The CDR3 region has the DNA TGTGCCAGCTCATCGACCGTGCCGGGGCGAACCTACTACGAGCAGTACTTC.

The chain combines TRBV29-1 with TRBJ1-2, with D possibly matching TRBD1 (5 bases). Germline V lookup: CDR1 SQVTM, CDR2 ANQGSEA. The CDR3 length is 15 residues. V lost 7 bases, J lost 4 bases, and 22 bases lay in between. The CDR3 sequence: CSAVTPQGAPYGYTF. The CDR3 DNA reads TGCAGCGCCGTAACACCGCAAGGGGCCCCCTATGGCTACACCTTC.